The sample holds many counts of the clone carrying this T cell receptor beta chain. Its antigen remains unidentified. This sample is part of a study of regulatory T cells in long-lasting Graves disease. Whole-study findings and limits: Exclusively peripheral blood, rather than thyroid tissue, was studied.

V lost 5 bases to trimming and J lost 3 bases, with 14 bases between them. The CDR3 covers 14 residues. Germline CDR1 and CDR2: SQVTM and ANQGSEA. Investigators prepared the TCR beta libraries by applying iRepertoire HTBI primers and Arm-PCR of CDR3 regions. TCRdb used MiXCR to reprocess the multiplex PCR reads, holding one entry per CDR3 protein. The table has hundreds of thousands of distinct CDR3 sequences, 15% to 20% seen once. As for time point: newly diagnosed GD, antithyroid drugs for less than 3 months. Generation of the TCR library employed RNA extracted from PBMCs. These same records also appear under a second study, on T cells in Graves' hyperthyroidism and ophthalmopathy. That source reports: Disease duration under 2 months; hyperthyroidism patients were aged 18 to 65. Exclusion of patients followed from uncontrolled infection, other autoimmune disease, pregnancy or lactation. Each diagnosis drew on symptoms, thyroxine, TRAb, thyroid ultrasound and orbital computed tomography findings.

The sample consisted of peripheral blood mononuclear cells (PBMCs), taken at new diagnosis, from a patient treated with antithyroid drugs. This sequence was found in a woman aged 25 to 39 with Graves disease. This chain uses TRBV29-1 with TRBJ2-1, with D possibly being TRBD1 (5 bases). The DNA of the CDR3 is TGCAGCGTTTTGGACACTCAGAGCTACAATGAGCAGTTCTTC. It yields the protein CSVLDTQSYNEQFF.